This T cell receptor beta chain derives from a study of cytomegalovirus exposure and HLA in healthy donors. Germline V gene data show CDR1 as GTSNPN and CDR2 as SVGIG (reference sequence). The CDR3 consists of 13 residues. Trimming cost V 3 bases and J 8 bases; bases outside gene matches: 4. PCR primers comprised 60 Vbeta and 13 Jbeta primers. Data came from immunoSEQ multiplex PCR; TCRdb stores just in-frame clones and leaves some out. The sample lists under 200,000 clones; about 77% were seen once. Healthy donors of bone marrow made up the group. The receptor was isolated from a man aged 60-69 years in good health and CMV-seronegative. The sequenced material came from PBMCs. This chain joins TRBV30 and TRBJ2-1; 10 bases align to TRBD2. Here the CDR3 reads CAWRLAGVDEQFF. For the CDR3, the DNA is TGTGCCTGGAGGCTAGCGGGAGTAGATGAGCAGTTCTTC.